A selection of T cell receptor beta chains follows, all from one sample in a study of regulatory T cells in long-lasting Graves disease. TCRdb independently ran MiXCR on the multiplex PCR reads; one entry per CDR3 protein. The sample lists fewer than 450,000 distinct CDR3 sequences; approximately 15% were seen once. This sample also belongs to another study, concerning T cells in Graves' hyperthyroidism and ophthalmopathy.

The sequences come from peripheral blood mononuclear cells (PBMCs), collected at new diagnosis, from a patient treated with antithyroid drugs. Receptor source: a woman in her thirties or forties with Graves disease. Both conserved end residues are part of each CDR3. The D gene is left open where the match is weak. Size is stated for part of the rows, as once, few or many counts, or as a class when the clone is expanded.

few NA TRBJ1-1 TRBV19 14 CASSIQGLNTEAFF TGTGCCAGTAGTATTCAGGGTTTAAACACTGAAGCTTTCTTT
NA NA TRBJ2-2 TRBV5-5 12 CASSSTAGELFF TGTGCCAGCAGCTCCACGGCCGGGGAGCTGTTTTTT
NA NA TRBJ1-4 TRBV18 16 CASSPAGAATNEKLFF TGTGCCAGCTCACCCGCAGGCGCAGCAACTAATGAAAAACTGTTTTTT
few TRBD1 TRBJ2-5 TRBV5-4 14 CASSLWDREETQYF TGTGCCAGCAGCTTGTGGGACAGAGAAGAGACCCAGTACTTC
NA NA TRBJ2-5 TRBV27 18 CASSYLDPSGPTRETQYF TGTGCCAGCAGTTACTTGGACCCGAGCGGGCCGACTAGAGAGACCCAGTACTTC
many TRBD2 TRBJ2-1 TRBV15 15 CATSRDSGTYNEQFF TGTGCCACCAGTCGGGATAGCGGGACTTACAATGAGCAGTTCTTC
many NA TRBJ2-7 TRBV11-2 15 CASRHTYGRFYEQYF TGTGCCAGCAGACACACCTATGGACGGTTCTACGAGCAGTACTTC
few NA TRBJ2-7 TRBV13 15 CASSLREAGSYEQYF TGTGCCAGCAGCTTACGAGAGGCGGGATCCTACGAGCAGTACTTC
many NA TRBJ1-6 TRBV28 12 CASTMADSPLHF TGTGCCAGCACCATGGCGGATTCACCCCTCCACTTT
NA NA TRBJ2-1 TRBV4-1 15 CASSQAAELYNEQFF TGCGCCAGCAGCCAAGCGGCAGAACTCTACAATGAGCAGTTCTTC
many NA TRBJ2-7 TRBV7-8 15 CASSLVDTGHYEQYF TGTGCCAGCAGCTTAGTCGACACAGGGCACTACGAGCAGTACTTC
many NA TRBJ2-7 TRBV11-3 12 CASSPQTNEQYF TGTGCCAGCAGCCCTCAAACGAACGAGCAGTACTTC
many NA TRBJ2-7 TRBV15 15 CATSRGGPGIYEQYF TGTGCCACCAGCAGAGGCGGGCCAGGGATCTACGAGCAGTACTTC
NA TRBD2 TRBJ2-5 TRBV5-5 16 CASSLDFAGEAETQYF TGTGCCAGCAGCTTGGACTTTGCGGGAGAGGCAGAGACCCAGTACTTC
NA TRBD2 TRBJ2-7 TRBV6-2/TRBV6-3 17 CASSLNGLAEIDYEQYF TGTGCCAGCAGTCTAAATGGACTAGCGGAAATAGACTACGAGCAGTACTTC
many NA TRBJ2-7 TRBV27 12 CASSPTGNEQYF TGTGCCAGCAGCCCGACAGGAAACGAGCAGTACTTC
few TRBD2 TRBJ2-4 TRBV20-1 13 CSARGLAVNIQYF TGCAGTGCTAGAGGACTAGCGGTGAACATTCAGTACTTC
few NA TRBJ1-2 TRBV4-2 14 CASSQDSDAYGYTF TGTGCCAGCAGCCAAGACTCAGACGCTTATGGCTACACCTTC
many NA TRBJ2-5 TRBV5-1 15 CASSLEGTHQETQYF TGCGCCAGCAGCTTGGAGGGGACACACCAAGAGACCCAGTACTTC
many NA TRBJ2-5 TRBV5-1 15 CASSLSTPPLETQYF TGCGCCAGCAGCTTGTCGACTCCACCGTTAGAGACCCAGTACTTC
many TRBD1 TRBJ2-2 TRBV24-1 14 CATSDRGNTGELFF TGTGCCACTTCCGACAGGGGGAACACCGGGGAGCTGTTTTTT
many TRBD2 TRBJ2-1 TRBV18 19 CASSPNRLLISGIYNEQFF TGTGCCAGCTCACCAAACAGACTGCTGATTAGCGGGATCTACAATGAGCAGTTCTTC
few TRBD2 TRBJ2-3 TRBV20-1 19 CSASPPSGTEGYSTDTQYF TGCAGTGCTAGCCCCCCTAGCGGGACAGAGGGGTATAGCACAGATACGCAGTATTTT
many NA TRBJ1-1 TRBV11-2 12 CASRIPGDEAFF TGTGCCAGCAGAATCCCAGGGGATGAAGCTTTCTTT
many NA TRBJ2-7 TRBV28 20 CASSLIPGTTTYGGSYEQYF TGTGCCAGCAGTTTGATCCCCGGGACAACGACTTATGGGGGCTCCTACGAGCAGTACTTC
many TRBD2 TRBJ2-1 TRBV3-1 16 CASSQEASGTLWEQFF TGTGCCAGCAGCCAAGAAGCAAGCGGGACTCTATGGGAGCAGTTCTTC
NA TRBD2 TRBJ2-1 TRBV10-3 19 CAISESAAGTSGSLNEQFF TGTGCCATCAGTGAGTCAGCCGCCGGGACTAGCGGGAGTCTCAATGAGCAGTTCTTC
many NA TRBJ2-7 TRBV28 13 CASSLSGYYEQYF TGTGCCAGCAGTTTATCAGGCTACTACGAGCAGTACTTC
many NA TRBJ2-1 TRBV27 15 CASSLSSSWEREQFF TGTGCCAGCAGTTTATCGAGTAGCTGGGAGCGGGAGCAGTTCTTC